A selection of T cell receptor beta chains follows, all from one sample in a study of blood T cell repertoires in COVID-19. TCRdb's table, derived via immunoSEQ multiplex PCR, lists solely in-frame clones and lacks some. The repertoire has over 400,000 clones, 75% to 90% of them found once; the top ten carry 1.4%. The sequencing sample was made of peripheral blood. These receptors were collected from a woman aged 25 to 39 with active or convalescent COVID-19. Both conserved end residues are part of each CDR3. D genes are given only for firm matches. Size is stated for part of the rows, as once, few or many counts, or as a class when the clone is expanded.

J gene,D gene,V gene,clone size,CDR3 DNA,CDR3 protein
TRBJ1-3,NA,TRBV23-1,once,TGCGCCAGCAGTCAATGTCGGGAGACCTCTGGAAACACCATATATTTT,CASSQCRETSGNTIYF
TRBJ2-2,TRBD1,TRBV12-5,NA,TGTGCTAGTGGTTTGGACATAACCGGGACAGGGGACTACGGGGAGCTGTTTTTT,CASGLDITGTGDYGELFF
TRBJ2-3,NA,TRBV7-8,NA,TGTGCCAGCAGCCGCCTCTACACAGATACGCAGTATTTT,CASSRLYTDTQYF
TRBJ1-2,TRBD1,TRBV27,NA,TGTGCCAGCAGTTTATCGAGTGTACCGGGACAGGGCGTTTATCATGGCTACACCTTC,CASSLSSVPGQGVYHGYTF
TRBJ2-3,NA,TRBV29-1,NA,TGCAGCGTCGCTAGCAGTTCTAGCACAGATACGCAGTATTTT,CSVASSSSTDTQYF
TRBJ2-3,TRBD1,TRBV10-3,once,TGTGCCATGGCGGATGGGACAGGGTCTTCAGATACGCAGTATTTT,CAMADGTGSSDTQYF
TRBJ2-7,NA,TRBV5-4,NA,TGTGCCAGCTCTTCGGACAAACCCTACGAGCAGTACTTC,CASSSDKPYEQYF
TRBJ2-5,TRBD2,TRBV7-8,NA,TGTGCCTCCACTAGCGGGAGGGCTCAAGAGACCCAGTACTTC,CASTSGRAQETQYF
TRBJ1-2,TRBD1,TRBV5-8,NA,TGTGCCAGCAGGACAAGGGACAGGGGGTATGGCTACACCTTC,CASRTRDRGYGYTF
TRBJ1-6,NA,TRBV6-5,NA,TGTGCCAGCAGCAGTACAGGGTATAATTCACCCCTCCACTTT,CASSSTGYNSPLHF
TRBJ1-1,NA,TRBV19,NA,TGTGCCAGTAGTACTACGAGGGAAACTGAAGCTTTCTTT,CASSTTRETEAFF
TRBJ1-3,NA,TRBV5-1,few,TGCGCCAGCAGCTTGGACCGACAGGACAGAGACACCATATATTTT,CASSLDRQDRDTIYF
TRBJ2-7,TRBD1,TRBV24-1,NA,TGTGCCACCAGTGATTTTCAGGGGGCGAGGGAGCAGTACTTC,CATSDFQGAREQYF
TRBJ1-2,NA,TRBV21-1,NA,TGTGCCAGCAGCCCAGAACCCGGACAGGGAGAGGGCTATGGCTACACCTTC,CASSPEPGQGEGYGYTF
TRBJ2-3,NA,TRBV6-1,NA,TGTGCCAGCAGTGAAGGCGGGGGCACAGATACGCAGTATTTT,CASSEGGGTDTQYF
TRBJ1-2,NA,TRBV5-1,NA,TGCGCCAGCAGCTCTCGCCCAGAAGACTATGGCTACACCTTC,CASSSRPEDYGYTF
TRBJ2-2,NA,TRBV5-1,few,TGCGCCAGCAGCCTAAGGTCAGGGGCCGGGGAGCTGTTTTTT,CASSLRSGAGELFF
TRBJ2-1,NA,TRBV7-8,once,TGTGCCAGCAGCTTAAGCCTTTTAAACAATGAGCAGTTCTTC,CASSLSLLNNEQFF
TRBJ2-3,TRBD2,TRBV6-5,NA,TGTGCCAGCATGCGGGCTAGCGGGTGGGATACGCAGTATTTT,CASMRASGWDTQYF
TRBJ1-3,TRBD1,TRBV6-1,NA,TGTGCCAGCAGTGAGAGGGGGCAGTCCTCTGGAAACACCATATATTTT,CASSERGQSSGNTIYF
TRBJ1-3,TRBD1,TRBV3-1/TRBV3-2,NA,TGTGCCAGCAGCCAACAGGGGGGCTCTGGAAACACCATATATTTT,CASSQQGGSGNTIYF
TRBJ1-6,TRBD1,TRBV15,NA,TGTGCCACCAGCATACGGGGCGGGACAGGGCAGAATAATTCACCCCTCCACTTT,CATSIRGGTGQNNSPLHF
TRBJ2-1,TRBD2,TRBV4-1,NA,TGCGCCAGCAGCCAAGCTAGCGGGAGTTACAATGAGCAGTTCTTC,CASSQASGSYNEQFF
TRBJ1-1,TRBD1,TRBV29-1,NA,TGCAGCGTTGACAGGGGGTTCCCTGAAGCTTTCTTT,CSVDRGFPEAFF
TRBJ1-4,NA,TRBV6-2/TRBV6-3,NA,TGTGCCAGCAGTCGGGGGGCGTCGGGAACTAATGAAAAACTGTTTTTT,CASSRGASGTNEKLFF
TRBJ2-5,TRBD2,TRBV2,once,TGTGCCACAGGGAAAGCGGGAGTGGGGGAGACCCAGTACTTC,CATGKAGVGETQYF
TRBJ2-1,TRBD2,TRBV12-5,NA,TGTGCTTCCCTAGCGGGAGGCCGCTACAATGAGCAGTTCTTC,CASLAGGRYNEQFF
TRBJ1-1,NA,TRBV10-1,NA,TGCGCCAGCAGTGAGCAGGGTCGGATGAACACTGAAGCTTTCTTT,CASSEQGRMNTEAFF
TRBJ1-2,NA,TRBV3-1/TRBV3-2,NA,TGTGCCAGCAGCCAAGATCTGGGGCCCAGGCGAATCACCTTC,CASSQDLGPRRITF
TRBJ1-2,NA,TRBV7-9,once,TGTGCCAGCAGCTTACCGGTAGAGTGGGGCTACACCTTC,CASSLPVEWGYTF
TRBJ2-3,TRBD2,TRBV4-2,NA,TGTGCCAGCAGCCAAGATACGGGGGGAGGGGCAGATACGCAGTATTTT,CASSQDTGGGADTQYF
TRBJ1-1,NA,TRBV19,NA,TGTGCCAGTAGCAATTCGGGGGGGGACACTGAAGCTTTCTTT,CASSNSGGDTEAFF
TRBJ2-2,TRBD2,TRBV7-2,NA,TGTGCCAGCAGCCTCGGACTAGCGGGGGTCTCCACCGGGGAGCTGTTTTTT,CASSLGLAGVSTGELFF
TRBJ1-2,NA,TRBV15,NA,TGTGCCACCAGCAGGGCAGGGGTGGCCTATGGCTACACCTTC,CATSRAGVAYGYTF
TRBJ2-5,NA,TRBV29-1,NA,TGCAGCGTTGGGGATGAGTTGGACATCCTTTTGAACCAAGAGACCCAGTACTTC,CSVGDELDILLNQETQYF
TRBJ2-6,NA,TRBV4-2,NA,TGTGCCAGCAGCCAAGACCAGGCCTCTGGGGCCAACGTCCTGACTTTC,CASSQDQASGANVLTF
TRBJ2-7,NA,TRBV2,NA,TGTGCCAGCACCCAAGGGGGGGGAGGCCACTCCTACGAGCAGTACTTC,CASTQGGGGHSYEQYF
TRBJ1-1,TRBD1,TRBV7-9,NA,TGTGCCAGCAGTCCATCAGGGGGTTTGACTGAAGCTTTCTTT,CASSPSGGLTEAFF
TRBJ2-7,NA,TRBV10-3,NA,TGTGCCATCAGGCGGGAAGGGGATAGCAACGAGCAGTACTTC,CAIRREGDSNEQYF